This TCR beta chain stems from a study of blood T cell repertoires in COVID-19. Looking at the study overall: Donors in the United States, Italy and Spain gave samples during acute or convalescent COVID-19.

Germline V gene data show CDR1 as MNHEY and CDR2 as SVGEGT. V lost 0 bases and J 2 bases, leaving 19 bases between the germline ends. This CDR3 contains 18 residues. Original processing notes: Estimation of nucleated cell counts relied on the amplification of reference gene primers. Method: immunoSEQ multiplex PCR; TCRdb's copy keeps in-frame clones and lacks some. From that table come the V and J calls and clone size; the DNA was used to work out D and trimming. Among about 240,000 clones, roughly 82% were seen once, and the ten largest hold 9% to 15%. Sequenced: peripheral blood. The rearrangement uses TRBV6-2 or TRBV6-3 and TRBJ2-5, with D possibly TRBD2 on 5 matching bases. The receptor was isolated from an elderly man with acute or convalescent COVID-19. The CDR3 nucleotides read TGTGCCAGCAGTTACTCCCGGGGAAGCGCGAGGGATCAAGAGACCCAGTACTTC. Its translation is CASSYSRGSARDQETQYF.